These 8 T cell receptor beta chains were all obtained from the same sample, sequenced in a study of immune evolution from preneoplasia to lung adenocarcinoma. Assay used: immunoSEQ multiplex PCR; TCRdb lists only in-frame clones, some missing. The sample includes 35,000 to 40,000 clones, roughly 71% seen only once; the top ten take approximately 6.2%. Sequencing was performed on FFPE invasive lung adenocarcinoma tissue. Every receptor here comes from a person aged 55 to 75 with lung adenocarcinoma.

This chain uses TRBV7-8 with TRBJ2-7, with a possible D match to TRBD2 (5 bases). Germline values: CDR1 SGHVS, CDR2 FQNEAQ. This CDR3 contains 12 residues. V was pared by 5 bases and J by 6 bases, with 11 bases between. This CDR3 reads CASSPPLGEQYF. CDR3 bases: TGTGCCAGCAGCCCCCCACTAGGCGAGCAGTACTTC.

V and J are TRBV5-1 and TRBJ2-7; D not certain. The V end was cut by 0 bases, the J end by 5 bases, with 9 bases between. The CDR3 runs 13 residues. The germline CDR1 and CDR2 sequences are SGHRS and YFSETQ. CDR3: CASSLAGMHEQYF. Here the CDR3 DNA reads TGCGCCAGCAGCTTGGCTGGAATGCACGAGCAGTACTTC.

The V and J genes are TRBV18 and TRBJ2-1, with unresolved D. V was shortened by 6 bases and J by 5 bases, with 23 bases between the two germline ends. Per germline, CDR1 KGHSH and CDR2 LQKENI. This CDR3 comprises 17 residues. DNA of the CDR3: TGTGCCAGCTCCCGAACACAGCCGATCTCCTTAAACAATGAGCAGTTCTTC. It is translated as CASSRTQPISLNNEQFF.

The J gene is TRBJ2-6, the V gene TRBV19; no reliable D call. The CDR3 runs 17 residues. Germline CDR1 LNHDA, CDR2 SQIVND (reference sequence). V was trimmed by 4 bases and J by 0 bases, leaving 13 bases between them. The CDR3 region is CASSRVTARSGANVLTF. In DNA, the CDR3 is TGTGCCAGTAGTAGAGTAACAGCTCGCTCTGGGGCCAACGTCCTGACTTTC.

The chain joins TRBV7-9 to TRBJ2-3; 8 bases are a match to TRBD2. V lost 5 bases to trimming and J lost 4 bases; unmatched junction nucleotides: 8. The CDR3 has 15 amino acids. Germline V gene data show CDR1 as SEHNR and CDR2 as FQNEAQ (reference sequence). CDR3 in amino acids: CASSTRGAGADTQYF. Here the CDR3 DNA reads TGTGCCAGCAGCACCCGAGGAGCGGGAGCAGATACGCAGTATTTT.

This clone has only a few counts. The gene calls are TRBV6-5 and TRBJ2-2; D perhaps matches TRBD2 (6 bases). This CDR3 is 14 amino acids long. Germline CDR1 is MNHEY and CDR2 is SVGAGI. Trimming took 6 bases from V and 5 from J, leaving 13 bases between them. The CDR3 loop is CASRVLARTGELFF. CDR3 DNA sequence: TGTGCCAGCAGGGTGCTAGCGAGAACCGGGGAGCTGTTTTTT.

The V and J genes are TRBV6-5 and TRBJ1-4, with 9 bases that match TRBD1. The CDR3 loop spans 13 amino acids. Looked up from germline, CDR1 is MNHEY and CDR2 is SVGAGI. Trimming removed 7 bases from V and 10 bases from J; junction bases left unmatched: 7. The CDR3 loop reads CASKGQGMSKLFF. The CDR3 DNA is TGTGCCAGCAAGGGACAGGGAATGTCAAAACTGTTTTTT.

This rearrangement joins TRBV7-9 to TRBJ1-2; D gene ambiguous. CDR3 length: 12 amino acids. The ends were cut back, 5 bases at V and 7 bases at J, with 11 bases in the middle. Germline loops: CDR1 SEHNR, CDR2 FQNEAQ (reference sequence). The CDR3 here is CASSRQAGGYTF. The DNA of the CDR3 is TGTGCCAGCAGCCGACAAGCAGGTGGCTACACCTTC.